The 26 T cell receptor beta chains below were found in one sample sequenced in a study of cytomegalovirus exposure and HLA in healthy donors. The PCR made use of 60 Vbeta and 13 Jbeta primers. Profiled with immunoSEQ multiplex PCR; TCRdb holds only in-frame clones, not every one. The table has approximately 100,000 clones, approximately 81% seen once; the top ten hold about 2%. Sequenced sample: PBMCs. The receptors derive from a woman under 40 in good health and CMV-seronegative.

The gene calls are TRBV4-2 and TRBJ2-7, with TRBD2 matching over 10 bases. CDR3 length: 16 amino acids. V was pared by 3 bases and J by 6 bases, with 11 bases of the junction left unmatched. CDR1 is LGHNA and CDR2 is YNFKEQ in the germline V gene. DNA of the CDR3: TGTGCCAGCAGCCAGATTGGTCAGCGGGAGGGGTGCGAGCAGTACTTC. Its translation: CASSQIGQREGCEQYF.

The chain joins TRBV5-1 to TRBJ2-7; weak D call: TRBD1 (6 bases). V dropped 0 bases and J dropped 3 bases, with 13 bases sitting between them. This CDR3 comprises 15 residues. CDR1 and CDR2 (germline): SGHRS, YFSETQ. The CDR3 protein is CASSLAPGENYEQYF. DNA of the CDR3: TGCGCCAGCAGCTTGGCCCCAGGGGAAAACTACGAGCAGTACTTC.

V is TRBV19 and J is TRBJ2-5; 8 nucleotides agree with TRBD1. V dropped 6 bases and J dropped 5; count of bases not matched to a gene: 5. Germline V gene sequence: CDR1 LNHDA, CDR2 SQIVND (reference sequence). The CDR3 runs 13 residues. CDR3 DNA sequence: TGTGCCAGTAGCCCGGACAGGGTGGAGACCCAGTACTTC. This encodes CASSPDRVETQYF. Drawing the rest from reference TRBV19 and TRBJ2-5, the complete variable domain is DGGITQSPKYLFRKEGQNVTLSCEQNLNHDAMYWYRQDPGQGLRLIYYSQIVNDFQKGDIAEGYSVSREKKESFPLTVTSAQKNPTAFYLCASSPDRVETQYFGPGTRLLVL.

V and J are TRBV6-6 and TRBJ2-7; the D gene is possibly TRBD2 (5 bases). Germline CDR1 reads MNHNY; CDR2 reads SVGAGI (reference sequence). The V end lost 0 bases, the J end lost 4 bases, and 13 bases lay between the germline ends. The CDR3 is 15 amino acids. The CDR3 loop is CASSYSAGPIYEQYF. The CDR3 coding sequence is TGTGCCAGCAGTTACTCGGCGGGCCCGATTTACGAGCAGTACTTC.

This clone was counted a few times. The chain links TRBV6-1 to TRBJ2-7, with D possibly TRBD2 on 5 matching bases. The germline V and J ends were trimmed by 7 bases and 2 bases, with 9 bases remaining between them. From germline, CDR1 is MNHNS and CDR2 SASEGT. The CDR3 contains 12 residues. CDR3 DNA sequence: TGTGCCAGCAAAGAGGGCCCCTACGAGCAGTACTTC. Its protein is CASKEGPYEQYF.

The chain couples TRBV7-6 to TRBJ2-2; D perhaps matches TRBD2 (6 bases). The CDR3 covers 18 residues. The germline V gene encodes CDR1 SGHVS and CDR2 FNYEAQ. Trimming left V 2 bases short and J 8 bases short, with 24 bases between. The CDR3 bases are TGTGCCAGCAGCTTAAGTCCCCCCTCGGGAGCCACGGGGGGGGAGCTGTTTTTT. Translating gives CASSLSPPSGATGGELFF.

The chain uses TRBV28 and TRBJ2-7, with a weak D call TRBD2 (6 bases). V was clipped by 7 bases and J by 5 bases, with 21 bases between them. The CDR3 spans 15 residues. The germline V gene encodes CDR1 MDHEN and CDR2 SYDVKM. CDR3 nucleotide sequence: TGTGCCAGCACCCTGTCTGGCGGGATAGCCCACGAGCAGTACTTC. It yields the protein CASTLSGGIAHEQYF.

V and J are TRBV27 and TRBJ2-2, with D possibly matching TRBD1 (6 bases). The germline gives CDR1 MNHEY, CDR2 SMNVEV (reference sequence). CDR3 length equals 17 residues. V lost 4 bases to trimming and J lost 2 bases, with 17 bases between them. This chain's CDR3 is CASSSAPTGTNTGELFF. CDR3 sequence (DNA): TGTGCCAGCAGTTCCGCCCCGACAGGCACAAACACCGGGGAGCTGTTTTTT.

The CDR3 reads CASSLYPQGKTYEQYF. CDR3 coding DNA: TGTGCCAGCAGTTTATATCCACAGGGTAAGACCTACGAGCAGTACTTC. The genes are TRBV27 and TRBJ2-7; a weak D match, TRBD1 (6 bases). V lost 1 base and J 2 bases, leaving 15 bases between the germline ends. The CDR3 loop spans 16 amino acids. The V gene's germline CDR1 is MNHEY and CDR2 SMNVEV (reference sequence).

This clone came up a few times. The CDR3 DNA reads TGTGCCAGCACCCCGGGACTCTCAAAAGTTAGCACAGATACGCAGTATTTT. Amino acids: CASTPGLSKVSTDTQYF. The chain carries TRBV2 and TRBJ2-3; maybe TRBD2 (6 bases). Between the trimmed V and J ends, which lost 7 bases and 0 bases, there was a span of 20 bases. CDR3 length equals 17 residues. Germline loops: CDR1 SNHLY, CDR2 FYNNEI.

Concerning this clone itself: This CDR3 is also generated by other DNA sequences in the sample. CDR3 in amino acids: CASSLGQGAYEQYF. The CDR3 coding sequence is TGTGCCAGTAGTCTAGGACAGGGGGCCTACGAGCAGTACTTC. The chain couples TRBV19 to TRBJ2-7; 10 positions agree with TRBD1. Germline assignment: CDR1 LNHDA and CDR2 SQIVND (reference sequence). J was trimmed by 2 bases and V by 5 bases; bases with no gene match: 3. This CDR3 spans 14 amino acids. Using reference TRBV19 and TRBJ2-7 for the parts outside the CDR3, the full variable domain is DGGITQSPKYLFRKEGQNVTLSCEQNLNHDAMYWYRQDPGQGLRLIYYSQIVNDFQKGDIAEGYSVSREKKESFPLTVTSAQKNPTAFYLCASSLGQGAYEQYFGPGTRLTVT.

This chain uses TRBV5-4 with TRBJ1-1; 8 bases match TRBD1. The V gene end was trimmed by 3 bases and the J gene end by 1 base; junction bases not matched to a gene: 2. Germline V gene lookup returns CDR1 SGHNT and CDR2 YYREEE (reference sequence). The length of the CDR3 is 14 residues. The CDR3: CASSWTGSNTEAFF. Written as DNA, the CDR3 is TGTGCCAGCAGCTGGACAGGGTCGAACACTGAAGCTTTCTTT.

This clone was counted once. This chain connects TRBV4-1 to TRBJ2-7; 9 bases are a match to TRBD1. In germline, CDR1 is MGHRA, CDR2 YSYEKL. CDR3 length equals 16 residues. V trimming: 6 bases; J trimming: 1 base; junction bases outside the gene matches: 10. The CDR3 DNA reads TGCGCCAGCAGACTACTGGACAGGGGAAGGTCCTACGAGCAGTACTTC. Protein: CASRLLDRGRSYEQYF.

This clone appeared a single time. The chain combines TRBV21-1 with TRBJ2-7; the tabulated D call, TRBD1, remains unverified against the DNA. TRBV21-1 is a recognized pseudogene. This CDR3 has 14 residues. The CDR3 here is CASSKGGRNYEQYF. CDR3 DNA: TGTGCCAGCAGCAAAGGGGGCAGGAACTACGAGCAGTACTTC.

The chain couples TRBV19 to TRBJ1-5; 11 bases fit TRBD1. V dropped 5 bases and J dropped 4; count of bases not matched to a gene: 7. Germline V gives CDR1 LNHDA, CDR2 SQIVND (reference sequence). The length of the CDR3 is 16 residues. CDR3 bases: TGTGCCAGTAGTGACCCCGGACAGGGGGCGAATCAGCCCCAGCATTTT. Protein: CASSDPGQGANQPQHF. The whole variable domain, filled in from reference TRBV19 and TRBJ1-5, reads DGGITQSPKYLFRKEGQNVTLSCEQNLNHDAMYWYRQDPGQGLRLIYYSQIVNDFQKGDIAEGYSVSREKKESFPLTVTSAQKNPTAFYLCASSDPGQGANQPQHFGDGTRLSIL.

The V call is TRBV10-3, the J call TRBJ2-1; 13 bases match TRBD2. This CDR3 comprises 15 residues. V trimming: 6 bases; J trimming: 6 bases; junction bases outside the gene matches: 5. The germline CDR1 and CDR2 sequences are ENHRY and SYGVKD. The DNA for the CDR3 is TGTGCCATCAGACCAGGACTAGCGGGAGCCAATGAGCAGTTCTTC. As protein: CAIRPGLAGANEQFF.

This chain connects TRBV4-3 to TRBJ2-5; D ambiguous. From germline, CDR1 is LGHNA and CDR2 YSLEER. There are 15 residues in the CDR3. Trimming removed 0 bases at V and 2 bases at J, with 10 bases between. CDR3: CASSQDLGVQETQYF. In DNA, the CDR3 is TGCGCCAGCAGCCAAGATCTCGGAGTTCAAGAGACCCAGTACTTC.

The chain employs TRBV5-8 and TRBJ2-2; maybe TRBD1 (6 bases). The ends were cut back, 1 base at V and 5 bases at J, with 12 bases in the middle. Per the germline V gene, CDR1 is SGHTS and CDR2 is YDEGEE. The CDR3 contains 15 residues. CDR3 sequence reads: CASSLRTGITGELFF. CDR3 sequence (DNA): TGTGCCAGCAGCTTGAGAACAGGGATTACCGGGGAGCTGTTTTTT.

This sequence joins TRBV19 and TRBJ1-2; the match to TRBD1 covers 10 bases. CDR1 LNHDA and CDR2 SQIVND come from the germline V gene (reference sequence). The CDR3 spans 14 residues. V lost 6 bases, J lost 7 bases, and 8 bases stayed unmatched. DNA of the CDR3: TGTGCCAGTAGGGGGGGACAGGGGCACGGTGGCTACACCTTC. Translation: CASRGGQGHGGYTF.

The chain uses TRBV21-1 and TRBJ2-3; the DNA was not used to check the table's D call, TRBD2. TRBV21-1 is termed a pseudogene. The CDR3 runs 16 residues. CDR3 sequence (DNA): TGTGCCAGCAGCAAAACGAGCGGGGAAAGCACAGATACGCAGTATTTT. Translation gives CASSKTSGESTDTQYF.

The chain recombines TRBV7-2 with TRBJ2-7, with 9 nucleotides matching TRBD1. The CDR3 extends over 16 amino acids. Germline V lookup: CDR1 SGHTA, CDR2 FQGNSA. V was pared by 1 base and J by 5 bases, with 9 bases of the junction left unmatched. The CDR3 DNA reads TGTGCCAGCAGCTTAGTTTCCGGACAGGGGCACGACGAGCAGTACTTC. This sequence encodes CASSLVSGQGHDEQYF.

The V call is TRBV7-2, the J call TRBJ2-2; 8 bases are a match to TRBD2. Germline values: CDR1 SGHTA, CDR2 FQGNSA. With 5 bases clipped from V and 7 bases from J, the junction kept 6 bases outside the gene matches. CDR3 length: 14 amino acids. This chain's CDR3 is CASSAGRAVGELFF. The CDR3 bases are TGTGCCAGCAGCGCCGGGAGGGCCGTCGGGGAGCTGTTTTTT. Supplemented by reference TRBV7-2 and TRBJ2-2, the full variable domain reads GAGVSQSPSNKVTEKGKDVELRCDPISGHTALYWYRQSLGQGLEFLIYFQGNSAPDKSGLPSDRFSAERTGGSVSTLTIQRTQQEDSAVYLCASSAGRAVGELFFGEGSRLTVL.

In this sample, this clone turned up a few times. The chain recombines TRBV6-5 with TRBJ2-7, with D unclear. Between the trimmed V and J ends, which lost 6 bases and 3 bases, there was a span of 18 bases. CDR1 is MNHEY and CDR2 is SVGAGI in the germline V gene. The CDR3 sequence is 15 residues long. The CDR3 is CASRLRRQTDYEQYF. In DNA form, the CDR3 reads TGTGCCAGCAGGTTGCGGCGCCAAACGGACTACGAGCAGTACTTC.

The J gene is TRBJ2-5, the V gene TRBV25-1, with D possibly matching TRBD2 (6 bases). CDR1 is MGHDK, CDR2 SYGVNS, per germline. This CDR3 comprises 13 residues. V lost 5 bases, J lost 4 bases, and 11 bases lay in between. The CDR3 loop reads CASSPGGGETQYF. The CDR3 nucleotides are TGTGCCAGCAGTCCCGGGGGAGGAGAGACCCAGTACTTC.

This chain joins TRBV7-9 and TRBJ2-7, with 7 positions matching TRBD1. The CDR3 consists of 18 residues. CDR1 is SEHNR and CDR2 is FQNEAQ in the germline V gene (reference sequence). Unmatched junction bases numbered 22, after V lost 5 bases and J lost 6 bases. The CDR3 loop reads CASSRLTTGALLSGEQYF. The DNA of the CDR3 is TGTGCCAGCAGCCGTCTAACTACAGGGGCTCTTCTTTCGGGCGAGCAGTACTTC.

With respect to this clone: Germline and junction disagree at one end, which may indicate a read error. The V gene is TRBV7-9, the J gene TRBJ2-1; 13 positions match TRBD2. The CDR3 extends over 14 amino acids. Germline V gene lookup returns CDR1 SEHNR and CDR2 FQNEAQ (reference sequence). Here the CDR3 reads CSSSSRTSGSLVFF. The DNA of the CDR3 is TGTTCCAGCAGCTCCCGGACTAGCGGGAGTTTGGTGTTCTTC.